The 11 T cell receptor beta chains in this list originate from one sample, sequenced in a study of T cells in Graves' hyperthyroidism and ophthalmopathy (dated by TCRdb to the late 2010s). The library was prepared using multiplex PCR. TCRdb records Illumina HiSeq 2000 as the sequencer. Amplification of TCR beta CDR3 regions was carried out from RNA transcripts. The first round of RT-PCR for the TCR CDR3 was performed with the HTBI primer set and the Qiagen OneStep RT-PCR kit. The public reads were reanalyzed by TCRdb: fastp trimming at Q25, MiXCR alignment, in-frame beta chains only. Here each entry gathers all rows of one CDR3 protein and keeps the most common genes and DNA. The sample table holds some 800,000 distinct CDR3 sequences, of which about two fifths were seen once. In total, the top ten clones hold approximately 10% of the sample. Material for sequencing was blood. Receptor source: a young man with Graves' hyperthyroidism.

V is TRBV29-1 and J is TRBJ1-2; 9 bases fit TRBD1. The V gene's germline CDR1 is SQVTM and CDR2 ANQGSEA. V lost 7 bases to trimming and J lost 8 bases; unmatched junction nucleotides: 8. The CDR3 length is 12 residues. CDR3 amino acids: CSAGTGSGGYTF. The CDR3 DNA is TGCAGCGCTGGGACAGGGTCGGGAGGCTACACCTTC.

This clonotype was counted between two and nine times. V gene TRBV27 combines with J gene TRBJ1-6, with D perhaps TRBD1 (6 bases). Between the trimmed V and J ends, which lost 6 bases and 10 bases, there was a span of 16 bases. CDR1 is MNHEY and CDR2 is SMNVEV in the germline V gene (reference sequence). The CDR3 extends over 14 amino acids. CDR3 region: CASRPTGPGSPLHF. The CDR3 DNA reads as TGTGCCAGCAGACCCACAGGGCCGGGATCACCCCTCCACTTT.

This clonotype was seen once. The rearrangement links TRBV19 to TRBJ2-3, with D tentatively TRBD1 (5 bases). Trimming shortened V by 9 bases and J by 2 bases, and 24 bases separated the two germline ends. Germline CDR1 reads LNHDA; CDR2 reads SQIVND (reference sequence). CDR3 size: 17 residues. DNA of the CDR3: TGTGCCAGCACACCTGGGGCGCTGACCGCACCCACAGATACGCAGTATTTT. This encodes CASTPGALTAPTDTQYF.

This clonotype has just a few counts. The CDR3 DNA reads TGTGCCAGCAGCTTAGGGACTAGCGGGAGAGGAGGTAACTGGGAGACCCAGTACTTC. Translation gives CASSLGTSGRGGNWETQYF. The rearrangement joins TRBV7-2 to TRBJ2-5; 13 bases map to TRBD2. This CDR3 spans 19 amino acids. Per germline, CDR1 SGHTA and CDR2 FQGNSA. The junction had 13 bases not matched to a gene; V was cut back by 1 base and J by 5 bases.

The chain combines TRBV5-1 with TRBJ1-1; 9 nucleotides align to TRBD1. Trimming removed 3 bases from V and 3 bases from J; junction bases left unmatched: 6. Germline CDR1 is SGHRS and CDR2 is YFSETQ. The CDR3 spans 15 residues. In nucleotides, the CDR3 is TGCGCCAGCAGCTCATTACAGGGGGCGGACACTGAAGCTTTCTTT. Its protein is CASSSLQGADTEAFF.

This clonotype was seen more than once but under ten times. The chain is built from TRBV7-2 and TRBJ1-5; 8 nucleotides align to TRBD1. Germline values: CDR1 SGHTA, CDR2 FQGNSA. J lost 1 base, V lost 4 bases, and 18 bases had no gene match. This CDR3 is built from 20 residues. CDR3 nucleotide sequence: TGTGCCAGCAGCTCTGACGAGCCAGGGGGCTTAGGATTCAGCAATCAGCCCCAGCATTTT. Translated: CASSSDEPGGLGFSNQPQHF.

This clonotype has ten or more counts. V is TRBV6-1 and J is TRBJ2-7, with D perhaps assigned TRBD1 or TRBD2 (5 bases each). Germline V gene data show CDR1 as MNHNS and CDR2 as SASEGT. CDR3 length: 15 amino acids. Trimming stripped 2 bases from V and 0 bases from J, with 11 bases between. Here the CDR3 reads CASSETAGSSYEQYF. The CDR3 DNA follows: TGTGCCAGCAGTGAAACGGCAGGGAGCTCCTACGAGCAGTACTTC.

V gene TRBV6-5 combines with J gene TRBJ1-1; D remains ambiguous. This CDR3 region has 14 residues. Trimming left V 2 bases short and J 1 base short, with 8 bases between. Germline-derived CDR1 and CDR2 are MNHEY and SVGAGI. In DNA, the CDR3 is TGTGCCAGCAGTTACACGGGCTGGAACACTGAAGCTTTCTTT. It translates to CASSYTGWNTEAFF.

This clonotype was counted ten times or more. The chain couples TRBV10-3 to TRBJ1-3; 8 bases are a match to TRBD1. This CDR3 is built from 15 residues. Germline lookup yields CDR1 ENHRY and CDR2 SYGVKD. The V gene end was trimmed by 11 bases and the J gene end by 0 bases; junction bases not matched to a gene: 9. In DNA, the CDR3 is TGTGCCGCCGCCGGGACAGGATTCTCTGGAAACACCATATATTTT. Translating it yields CAAAGTGFSGNTIYF.

Details on this clonotype: The CDR3 does not close with the conserved phenylalanine or tryptophan, likely indicating a read error. The DNA is omitted, as the CDR3 cannot be located on it reliably, and the CDR3 follows TCRdb's listing. V and J are TRBV19 and TRBJ2-6; TRBD1 was called by the table and not checked on the DNA. Germline V CDR1 and CDR2: LNHDA, SQIVND (reference sequence). The length of the CDR3 is 14 amino acids, counting both ends. The CDR3 region is CASTWHHRGLAPSP.

In its sample, this clonotype was seen once. This chain joins TRBV20-1 and TRBJ1-1, with 7 bases lining up with TRBD1. V was pared by 5 bases and J by 8 bases, with 5 bases of the junction left unmatched. There are 11 residues in the CDR3. Germline CDR1 is DFQATT and CDR2 is SNEGSKA (reference sequence). CDR3 amino acids: CSAGGTAEAFF. The DNA for the CDR3 is TGCAGTGCTGGAGGGACAGCCGAAGCTTTCTTT.